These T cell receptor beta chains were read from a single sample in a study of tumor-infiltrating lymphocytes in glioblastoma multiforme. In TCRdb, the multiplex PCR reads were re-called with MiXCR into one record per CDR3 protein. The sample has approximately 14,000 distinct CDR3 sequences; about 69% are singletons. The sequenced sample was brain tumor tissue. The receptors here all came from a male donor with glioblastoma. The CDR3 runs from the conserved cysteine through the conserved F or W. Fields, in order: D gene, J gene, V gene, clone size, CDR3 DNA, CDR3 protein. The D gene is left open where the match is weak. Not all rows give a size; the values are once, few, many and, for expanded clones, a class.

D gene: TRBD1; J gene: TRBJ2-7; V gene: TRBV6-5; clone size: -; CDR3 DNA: TGTGCCAGCAGTATAACGGGACAGGACTACGAGCAGTACTTC; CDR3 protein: CASSITGQDYEQYF
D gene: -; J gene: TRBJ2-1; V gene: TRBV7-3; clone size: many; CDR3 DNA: TGTGCCAGCAGCACAGGGATTAATGAGCAGTTCTTC; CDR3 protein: CASSTGINEQFF
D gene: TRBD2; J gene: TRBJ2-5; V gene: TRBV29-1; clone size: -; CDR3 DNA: TGCAGCGTCCTTGGCGGGGGGGCCGGAGAGACCCAGTACTTC; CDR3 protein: CSVLGGGAGETQYF
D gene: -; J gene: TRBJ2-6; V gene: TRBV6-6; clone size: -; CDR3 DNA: TGTGCCAGCAGACCCGGACAGCCCCAAAGCTCTGGGGCCAACGTCCTGACTTTC; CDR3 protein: CASRPGQPQSSGANVLTF
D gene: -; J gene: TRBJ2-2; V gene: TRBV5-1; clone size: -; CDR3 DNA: TGCGCCAGCAGCAATGAGAACACCGGGGAGTTGTTATTT; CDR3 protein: CASSNENTGELLF
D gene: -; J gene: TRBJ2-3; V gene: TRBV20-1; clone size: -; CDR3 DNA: TGCAGTGCTATAGGTAGAACAGACACTAGCACAGATACGCAGTATTTT; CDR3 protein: CSAIGRTDTSTDTQYF
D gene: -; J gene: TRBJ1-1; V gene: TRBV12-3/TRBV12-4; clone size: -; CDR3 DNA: TGTGCCAGCACCCCTGGGGGTCAGGGTGCGTTCTTGAGCACTGAAACTTTCTTT; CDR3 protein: CASTPGGQGAFLSTETFF
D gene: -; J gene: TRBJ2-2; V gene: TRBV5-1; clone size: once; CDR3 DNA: TGCGCCAGAAGCAATCAGAACACCGGGGAGCTGTTTTTT; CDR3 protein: CARSNQNTGELFF
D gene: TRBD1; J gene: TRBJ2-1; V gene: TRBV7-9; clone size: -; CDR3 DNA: TGTGCCAGCAGCTTGGGTTCCGGGACAGAGGGAAAGTTCTTC; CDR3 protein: CASSLGSGTEGKFF
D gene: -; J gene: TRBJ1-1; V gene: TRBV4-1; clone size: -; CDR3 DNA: TGCGCCAGAAGTCAAGATACCTCCCCAGCCGGGCCAAACACTGAGGCTTTCTTT; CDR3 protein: CARSQDTSPAGPNTEAFF
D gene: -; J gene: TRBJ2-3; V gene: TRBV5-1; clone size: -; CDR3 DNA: TGCACTAGCAGCCAGGACCGACACACAGATACACAGTATTTT; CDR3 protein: CTSSQDRHTDTQYF
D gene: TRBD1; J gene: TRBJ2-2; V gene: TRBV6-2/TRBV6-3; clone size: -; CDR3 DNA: TGTGCCAGCAGGACAGGGGTATCGAACACCGGGGAGCTGTTTTTT; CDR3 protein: CASRTGVSNTGELFF
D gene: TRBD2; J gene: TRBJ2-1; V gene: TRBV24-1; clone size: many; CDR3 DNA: TGTGCCACCAGTGATTTGCGCGGGAGAGGTCCCAATGAGCAGTTCTTC; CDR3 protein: CATSDLRGRGPNEQFF
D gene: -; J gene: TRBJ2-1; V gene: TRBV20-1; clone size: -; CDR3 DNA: TGTAGTGCTGGAGATGAGGCAGGGCTATATGAGCAGTTCTTC; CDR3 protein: CSAGDEAGLYEQFF
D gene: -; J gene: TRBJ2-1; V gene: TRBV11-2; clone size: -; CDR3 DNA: TGTGCCAGCAGCCAGCCTCGACACAATGAGCAGTTCTTC; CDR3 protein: CASSQPRHNEQFF
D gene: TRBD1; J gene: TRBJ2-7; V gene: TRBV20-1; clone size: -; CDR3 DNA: TGCAGTGCTGCCACAGGGGGCCATCCCTACGAGCAGTACTTC; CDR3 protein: CSAATGGHPYEQYF
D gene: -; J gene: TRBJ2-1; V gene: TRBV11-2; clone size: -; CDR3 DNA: TGTGCCAGCAGCTTAGCTGCCGGGGGCTCCTACAATGAGCAGTTCTTC; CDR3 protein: CASSLAAGGSYNEQFF
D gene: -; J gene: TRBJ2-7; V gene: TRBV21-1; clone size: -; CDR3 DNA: TGTGCCAGCAGTGGTCCAGGCTCCTACGAGCAGTACTTC; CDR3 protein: CASSGPGSYEQYF
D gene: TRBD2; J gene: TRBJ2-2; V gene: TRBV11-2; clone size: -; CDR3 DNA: TGTGCCAGCACCACCTCATTCGGCCATGGTCTAGCGGTAAACACCGGGGAGCTGTTTTTT; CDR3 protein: CASTTSFGHGLAVNTGELFF
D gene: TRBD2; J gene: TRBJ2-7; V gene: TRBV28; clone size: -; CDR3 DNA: TGTGCCAGCAGTTTAGTCCAAGCGGGAGTTGGAGAGCAGTACTTC; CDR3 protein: CASSLVQAGVGEQYF
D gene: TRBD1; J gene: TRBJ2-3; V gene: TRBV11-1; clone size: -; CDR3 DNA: TGTGCCAGCAACGACCGGGACAGAGGCACAGATACGCAGTATTTT; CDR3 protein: CASNDRDRGTDTQYF
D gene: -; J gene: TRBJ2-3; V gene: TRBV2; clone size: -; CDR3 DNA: TGTGCCGGCAGTGAAGGCGGGAGTGGGACAGATACTCAGTATTTT; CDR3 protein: CAGSEGGSGTDTQYF
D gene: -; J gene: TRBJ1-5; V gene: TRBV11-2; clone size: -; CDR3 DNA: TGTGCCAGCAGCTTCGGCAGGGCTCAGCCCCAGCATTTT; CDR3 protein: CASSFGRAQPQHF
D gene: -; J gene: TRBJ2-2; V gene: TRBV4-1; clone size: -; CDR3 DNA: TGCGCCAACAGCCAAACCGGGGAGCTGTTTTTT; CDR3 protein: CANSQTGELFF
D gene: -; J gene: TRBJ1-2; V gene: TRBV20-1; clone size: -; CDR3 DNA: TGCAGTGCTAGAGATCGAGAAACGAACTATGGCTACACCTTC; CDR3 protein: CSARDRETNYGYTF
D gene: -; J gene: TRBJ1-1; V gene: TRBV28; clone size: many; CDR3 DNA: TGTGCCAGCAGTTTGGACTCCCCGAAACCGACTGAAGCTTTCTTT; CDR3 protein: CASSLDSPKPTEAFF
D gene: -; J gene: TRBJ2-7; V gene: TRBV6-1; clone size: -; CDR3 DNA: TGTGCCAGCAGTGAACGGGACACGGGGCCGTACTACGAGCAGCACTTC; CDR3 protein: CASSERDTGPYYEQHF
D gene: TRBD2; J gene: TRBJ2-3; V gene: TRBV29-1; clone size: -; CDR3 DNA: TGCAGCGTTGGAGCGGGGACCACAGATACGCAGTATTTT; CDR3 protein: CSVGAGTTDTQYF
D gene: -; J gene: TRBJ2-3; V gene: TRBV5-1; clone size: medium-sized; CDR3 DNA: TGCGCCAGCAGCCGGGCCTCAGATACGCAGTATTTT; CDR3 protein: CASSRASDTQYF
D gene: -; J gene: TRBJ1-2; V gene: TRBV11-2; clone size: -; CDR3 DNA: TGTGCCAGCGGCCTCTCGTCGGGGGCAGGTTATGGCTACGCCTTC; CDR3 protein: CASGLSSGAGYGYAF
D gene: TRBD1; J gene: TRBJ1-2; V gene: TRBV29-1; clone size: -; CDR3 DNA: TGCAGCGTCGCGACAGGGACCCTCTATGGCTACACCTTC; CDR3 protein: CSVATGTLYGYTF
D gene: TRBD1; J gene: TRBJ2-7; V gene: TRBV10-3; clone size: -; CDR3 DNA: TGTGCCATCAGTGAGTCGACAGGGTTAACTGAGCAGTACTTC; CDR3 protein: CAISESTGLTEQYF
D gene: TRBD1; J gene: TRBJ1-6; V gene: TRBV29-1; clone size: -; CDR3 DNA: TGCAGCGTTGTCAGGGACAGAGAGTCATCCCTCCACTTT; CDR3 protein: CSVVRDRESSLHF
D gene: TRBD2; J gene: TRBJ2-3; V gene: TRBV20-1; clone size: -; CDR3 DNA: TGCAGTGCTAGTCGCCCCGGGCTAGCGGGTGGGCCGAGTAGCACAAATACGCAGTATTTT; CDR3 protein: CSASRPGLAGGPSSTNTQYF
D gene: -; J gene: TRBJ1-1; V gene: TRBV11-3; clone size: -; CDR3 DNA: TGTGCCAGCAGCTTAGGTAAGCTCTCTGAAGCTTTCTTT; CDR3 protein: CASSLGKLSEAFF
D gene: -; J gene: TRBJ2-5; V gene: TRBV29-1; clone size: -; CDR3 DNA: TGCAGCGTTGACATTGCGGGAAGAGAGACCCAGTGCTTC; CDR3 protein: CSVDIAGRETQCF
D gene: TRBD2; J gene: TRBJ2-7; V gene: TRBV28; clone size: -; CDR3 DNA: TGCGCCGGCACGACGGGAGGGGTCTACGAGCAGTACTTC; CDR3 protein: CAGTTGGVYEQYF
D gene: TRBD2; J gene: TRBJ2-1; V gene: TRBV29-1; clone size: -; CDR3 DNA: TGCAGAGTTGAAGGGGGACTAGCGGCCGGTGGGCAGTTCTTC; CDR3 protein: CRVEGGLAAGGQFF
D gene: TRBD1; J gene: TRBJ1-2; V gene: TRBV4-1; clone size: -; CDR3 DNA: TGCGACAGCAGTCAAGATCGATACAGGGGAAACTGTGGCTACACCTTC; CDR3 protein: CDSSQDRYRGNCGYTF
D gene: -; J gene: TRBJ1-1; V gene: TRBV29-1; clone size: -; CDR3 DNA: TGCAGCGTTGAAGTCGGGCAGGGTGACACTGAAGCTTTCTTT; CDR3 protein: CSVEVGQGDTEAFF
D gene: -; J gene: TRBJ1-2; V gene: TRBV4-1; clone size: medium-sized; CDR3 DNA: TGCGCCAGCAGCCAAGAGCCAGGGAACTATGGCTACACCTTC; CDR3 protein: CASSQEPGNYGYTF
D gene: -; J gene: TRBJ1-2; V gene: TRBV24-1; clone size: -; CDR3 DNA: TGTGCCTCCAGTGACGCGGGTGGCGCGGACTATGGCTACACCTTC; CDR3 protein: CASSDAGGADYGYTF
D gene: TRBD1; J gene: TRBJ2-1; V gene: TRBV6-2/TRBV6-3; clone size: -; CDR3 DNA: TGTGCCAGCAGCCAACATCACGCCGGGACAGGGACCAATGAGCAGTTCTTC; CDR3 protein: CASSQHHAGTGTNEQFF
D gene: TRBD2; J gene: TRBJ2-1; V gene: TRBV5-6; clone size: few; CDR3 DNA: TGTGCCAGCATCCTTTTCACCGGCGGGAGGCCCCAAGAGCAGTTCTTC; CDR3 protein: CASILFTGGRPQEQFF
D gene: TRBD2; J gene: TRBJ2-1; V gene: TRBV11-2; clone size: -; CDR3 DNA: TGTGCCAGCAGCTTAGTGCGGGGGGCTATTATGGCCTCCTACAATGAGCAGTTCTTC; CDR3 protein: CASSLVRGAIMASYNEQFF
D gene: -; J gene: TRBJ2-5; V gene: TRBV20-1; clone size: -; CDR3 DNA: TGCAGTGCTAGAGGTCTTGGACTACCTGAAGAGACCCAGTACTTC; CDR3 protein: CSARGLGLPEETQYF
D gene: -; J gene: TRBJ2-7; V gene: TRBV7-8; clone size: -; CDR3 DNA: TGTGCCAGTCAACTAGGAGCAGCTGACTACGAGCAGTACTTC; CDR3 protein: CASQLGAADYEQYF
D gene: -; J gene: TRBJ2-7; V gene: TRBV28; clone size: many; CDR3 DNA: TGTGCCAGCAGTTTTACAGCCTACGAGCAGTACTTC; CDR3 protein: CASSFTAYEQYF
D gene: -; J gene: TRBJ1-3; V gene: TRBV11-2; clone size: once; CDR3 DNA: TGTGCCAGCAGCTTATCGAGCCAGTTAAGCTCTGGAAACACCATATATTTT; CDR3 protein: CASSLSSQLSSGNTIYF
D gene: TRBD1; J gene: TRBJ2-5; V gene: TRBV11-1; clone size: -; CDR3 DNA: TGTGCCTGCAGCCGAATCACAGGGGGCAGAGAGACCCAGTACTTC; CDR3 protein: CACSRITGGRETQYF
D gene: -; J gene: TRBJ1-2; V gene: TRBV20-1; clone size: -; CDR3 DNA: TGCAGTGCTAGAGACGACAGCAACTTCTATGGCTACACCTTC; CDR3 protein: CSARDDSNFYGYTF